The next 4 T cell receptor beta chains were all read from a single sample in a study of T cells after posttransplantation cyclophosphamide. Only in-frame clones appear in the TCRdb table, and some are missing; sequencing was by immunoSEQ multiplex PCR. The sample includes tens of thousands of clones, roughly 84% of them seen just once. The source material was PBMCs. The origin of the receptors is a man aged 25-40 years with a blood cancer, CMV-positive, and with a related stem cell donor.

The sample holds a few counts of this clone. CDR3 nucleotide sequence: TGTGCCAGCAGCTTAGGGCGGACAGGGAGGGATGAGCAGTTCTTC. Translating gives CASSLGRTGRDEQFF. The V and J genes are TRBV7-9 and TRBJ2-1, with D possibly TRBD1 on 8 matching bases. Between the trimmed V and J ends, which lost 1 base and 8 bases, there was a span of 15 bases. Per germline, CDR1 SEHNR and CDR2 FQNEAQ (reference sequence). The CDR3 contains 15 residues. The full variable domain, its missing parts supplied by reference TRBV7-9 and TRBJ2-1, is DTGVSQNPRHKITKRGQNVTFRCDPISEHNRLYWYRQTLGQGPEFLTYFQNEAQLEKSRLLSDRFSAERPKGSFSTLEIQRTEQGDSAMYLCASSLGRTGRDEQFFGPGTRLTVL.

The chain couples TRBV7-6 to TRBJ2-1, with 7 bases aligning to TRBD1. CDR1 is SGHVS and CDR2 is FNYEAQ in the germline V gene. Trimming at V came to 8 bases and at J to 2 bases, leaving 18 bases not matched to a gene. CDR3 length equals 18 residues. CDR3 coding DNA: TGTGCCAGCGGGACCGGGACAGAAAAAACAATCACCTACAATGAGCAGTTCTTC. This codes for CASGTGTEKTITYNEQFF.

The chain links TRBV7-2 to TRBJ1-2; D gene ambiguous. Germline V lookup: CDR1 SGHTA, CDR2 FQGNSA. This CDR3 comprises 13 residues. Trimming stripped 5 bases from V and 7 bases from J, with 14 bases between. CDR3 amino acids: CASSPGRMFGYTF. CDR3 in DNA: TGTGCCAGCAGCCCGGGAAGGATGTTTGGCTACACCTTC. The full variable domain, with the rest looked up from reference TRBV7-2 and TRBJ1-2, is GAGVSQSPSNKVTEKGKDVELRCDPISGHTALYWYRQSLGQGLEFLIYFQGNSAPDKSGLPSDRFSAERTGGSVSTLTIQRTQQEDSAVYLCASSPGRMFGYTFGSGTRLTVV.

This chain joins TRBV7-9 and TRBJ2-5; 12 nucleotides match TRBD1. CDR1 and CDR2 from the germline V gene are SEHNR and FQNEAQ (reference sequence). The CDR3 consists of 16 residues. V lost 3 bases, J lost 1 base, and 3 bases stayed unmatched. The DNA of the CDR3 is TGTGCCAGCAGCTTGGGGGACAGGGGGCTCCAAGAGACCCAGTACTTC. This translates into CASSLGDRGLQETQYF.